This T cell receptor beta chain was found in a study of T cells in localized non-small cell lung cancer. The V and J ends lost 2 bases and 0 bases respectively, with 8 bases between them. This CDR3 has 15 residues. Germline V gene sequence: CDR1 MNHEY, CDR2 SVGAGI. About this clone itself: Its antigen is as yet unknown.

Sequenced by immunoSEQ multiplex PCR; TCRdb stores in-frame clones only, minus some. There are tens of thousands of clones in the sample; 94% occur only once, and around 0.73% lies in the top ten. Study outcomes and limitations: Clonality of T cells reached its maximum in uninvolved adjacent lung, surpassing tumor.

This clonotype was sampled from a woman aged 35 to 70 with stage I lung adenocarcinoma. Sequencing was performed on peripheral blood, taken before any cancer treatment. This chain uses TRBV6-5 with TRBJ2-1, with D tentatively TRBD1 or TRBD2 (5 bases each). The CDR3 is CASSYAGSSYNEQFF. The CDR3 bases are TGTGCCAGCAGTTACGCAGGGAGCTCCTACAATGAGCAGTTCTTC.